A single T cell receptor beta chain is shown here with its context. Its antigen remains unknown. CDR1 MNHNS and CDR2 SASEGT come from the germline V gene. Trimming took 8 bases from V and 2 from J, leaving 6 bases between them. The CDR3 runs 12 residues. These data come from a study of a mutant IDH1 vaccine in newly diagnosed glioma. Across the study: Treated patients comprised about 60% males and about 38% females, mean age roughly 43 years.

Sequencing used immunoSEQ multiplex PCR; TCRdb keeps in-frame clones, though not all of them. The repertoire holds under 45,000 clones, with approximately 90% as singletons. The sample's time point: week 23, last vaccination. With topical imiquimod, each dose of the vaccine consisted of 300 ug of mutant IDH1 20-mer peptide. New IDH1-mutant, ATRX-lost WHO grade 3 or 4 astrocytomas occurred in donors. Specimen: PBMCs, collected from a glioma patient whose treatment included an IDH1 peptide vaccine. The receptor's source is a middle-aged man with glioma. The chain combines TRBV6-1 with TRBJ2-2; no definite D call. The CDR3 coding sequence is TGTGCCAGCTTTGCAAACACCGGGGAGCTGTTTTTT. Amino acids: CASFANTGELFF.